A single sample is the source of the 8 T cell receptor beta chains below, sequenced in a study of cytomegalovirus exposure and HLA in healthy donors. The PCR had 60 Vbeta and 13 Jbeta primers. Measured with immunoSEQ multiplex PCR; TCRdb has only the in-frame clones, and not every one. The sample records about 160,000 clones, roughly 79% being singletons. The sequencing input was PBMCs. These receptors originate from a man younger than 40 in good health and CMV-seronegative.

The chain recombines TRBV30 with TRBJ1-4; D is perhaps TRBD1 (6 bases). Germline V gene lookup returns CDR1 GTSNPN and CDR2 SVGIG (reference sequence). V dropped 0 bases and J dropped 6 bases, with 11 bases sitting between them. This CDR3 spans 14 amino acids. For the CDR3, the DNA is TGTGCCTGGAGTGTGGGGGCGTTGGATGAAAAACTGTTTTTT. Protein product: CAWSVGALDEKLFF.

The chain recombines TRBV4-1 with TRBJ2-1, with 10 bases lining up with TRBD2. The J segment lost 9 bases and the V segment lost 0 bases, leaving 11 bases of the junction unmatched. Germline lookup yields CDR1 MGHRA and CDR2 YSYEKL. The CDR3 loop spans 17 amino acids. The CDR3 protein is CASSQDSGTSGAGEQFF. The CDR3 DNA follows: TGCGCCAGCAGCCAAGATTCTGGAACTAGCGGGGCGGGTGAGCAGTTCTTC.

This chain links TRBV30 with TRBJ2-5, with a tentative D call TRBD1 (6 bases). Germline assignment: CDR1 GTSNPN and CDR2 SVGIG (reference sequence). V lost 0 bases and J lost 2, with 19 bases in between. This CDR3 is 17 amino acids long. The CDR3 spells CAWSVRTTGALQETQYF. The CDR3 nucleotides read TGTGCCTGGAGTGTACGAACGACAGGAGCCTTACAAGAGACCCAGTACTTC.

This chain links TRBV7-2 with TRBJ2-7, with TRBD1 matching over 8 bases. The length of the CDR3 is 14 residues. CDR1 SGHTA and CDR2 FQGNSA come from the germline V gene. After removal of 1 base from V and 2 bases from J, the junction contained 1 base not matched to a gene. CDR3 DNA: TGTGCCAGCAGCTTAGGGACAGGGCCCTACGAGCAGTACTTC. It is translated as CASSLGTGPYEQYF.

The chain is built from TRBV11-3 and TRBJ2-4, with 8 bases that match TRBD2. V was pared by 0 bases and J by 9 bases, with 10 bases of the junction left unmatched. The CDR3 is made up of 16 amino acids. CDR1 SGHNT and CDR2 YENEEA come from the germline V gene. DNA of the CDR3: TGTGCCAGCAGCTTAGACGTTAGCGGGATGGGGGGCATTCAGTACTTC. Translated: CASSLDVSGMGGIQYF.

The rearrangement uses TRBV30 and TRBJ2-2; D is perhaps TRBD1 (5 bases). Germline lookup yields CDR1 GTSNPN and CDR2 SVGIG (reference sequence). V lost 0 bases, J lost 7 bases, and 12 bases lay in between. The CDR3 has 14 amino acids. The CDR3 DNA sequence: TGTGCCTGGAGTGTAGCCAGGGCGGTCGGGGAGCTGTTTTTT. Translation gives CAWSVARAVGELFF. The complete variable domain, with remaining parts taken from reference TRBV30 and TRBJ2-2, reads SQTIHQWPATLVQPVGSPLSLECTVEGTSNPNLYWYRQAAGRGLQLLFYSVGIGQISSEVPQNLSASRPQDRQFILSSKKLLLSDSGFYLCAWSVARAVGELFFGEGSRLTVL.

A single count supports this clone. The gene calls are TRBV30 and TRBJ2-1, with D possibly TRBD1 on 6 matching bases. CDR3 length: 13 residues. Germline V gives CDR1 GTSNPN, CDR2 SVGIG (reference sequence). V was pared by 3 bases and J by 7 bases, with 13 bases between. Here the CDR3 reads CAWRLQGWNEQFF. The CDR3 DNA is TGTGCCTGGAGATTACAGGGATGGAATGAGCAGTTCTTC.

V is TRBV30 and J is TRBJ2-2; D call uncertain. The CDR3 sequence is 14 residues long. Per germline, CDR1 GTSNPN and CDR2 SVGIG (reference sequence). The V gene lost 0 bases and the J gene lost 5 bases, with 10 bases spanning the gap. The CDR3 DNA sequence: TGTGCCTGGAGTGTACTGGCGGTTACCGGGGAGCTGTTTTTT. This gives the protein CAWSVLAVTGELFF.